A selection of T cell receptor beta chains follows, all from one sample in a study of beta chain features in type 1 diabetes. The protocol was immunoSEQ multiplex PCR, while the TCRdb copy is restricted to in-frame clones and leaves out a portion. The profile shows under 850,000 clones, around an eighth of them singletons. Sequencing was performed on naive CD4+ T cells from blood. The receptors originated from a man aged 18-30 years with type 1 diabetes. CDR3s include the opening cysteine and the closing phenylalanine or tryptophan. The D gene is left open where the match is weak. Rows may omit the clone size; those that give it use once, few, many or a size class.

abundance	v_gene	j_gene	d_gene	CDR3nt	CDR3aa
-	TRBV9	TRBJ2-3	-	TGTGCCAGCAGCGTAGGTGAGCTGTTCGGACCCCTAAGGGGCACAGATACGCAGTATTTT	CASSVGELFGPLRGTDTQYF
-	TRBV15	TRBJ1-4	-	TGTGCCACCAGCAGAGATCCCGGTGCAACTAATGAAAAACTGTTTTTT	CATSRDPGATNEKLFF
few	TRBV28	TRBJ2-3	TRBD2	TGTGCCAGCAGTTTGGGACTAGCGGCTACGGGGGATACGCAGTATTTT	CASSLGLAATGDTQYF
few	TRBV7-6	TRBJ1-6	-	TGTGCCAGCAGCTTAGTCGCTTCACCCCTCCACTTT	CASSLVASPLHF
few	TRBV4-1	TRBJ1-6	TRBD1	TGCGCCAGCAGCACTCCGGGACAGGGTTTGCCCCCCGATTCACCCCTCCACTTT	CASSTPGQGLPPDSPLHF
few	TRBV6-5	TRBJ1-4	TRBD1	TGTGCCAGCAGCCGGACAGGGGTTAATGAAAAACTGTTTTTT	CASSRTGVNEKLFF
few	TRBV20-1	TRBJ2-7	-	TGCAGTGCTAAATTAACCTACGAGCAGTACTTC	CSAKLTYEQYF
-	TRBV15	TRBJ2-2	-	TGTGCCACCAGCAGGGAGGGTGGGCGAAACACCGGGGAGCTGTTTTTT	CATSREGGRNTGELFF
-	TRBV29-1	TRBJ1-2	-	TGCAGCGTCGTTAACACAGGCGACTATGGCTACACCTTC	CSVVNTGDYGYTF
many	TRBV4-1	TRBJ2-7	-	TGCGCCAGCAGCCAAACAGGGTCATACGAGCAGTACTTC	CASSQTGSYEQYF
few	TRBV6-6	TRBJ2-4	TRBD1	TGTGCCAGCAGGCCTACAGGGGGCGAGGGCATTCAGTACTTC	CASRPTGGEGIQYF
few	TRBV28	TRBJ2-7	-	TGTGCCAGCAGTTTAGGTACGAACCCACCATGGGAGCAGTACTTC	CASSLGTNPPWEQYF
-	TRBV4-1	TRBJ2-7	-	TGCGCCAGCAGCCAAGAGGTCCAGGGGGGCGTCGAGCAGTACTTC	CASSQEVQGGVEQYF
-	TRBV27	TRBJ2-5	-	TGTGCCAGCAGCCTAGTTGGGGGTCGGTACCAAGAGACCCAGTACTTC	CASSLVGGRYQETQYF
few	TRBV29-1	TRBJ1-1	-	TGCAGCGTTGGACGGAACACTGAAGCTTTCTTT	CSVGRNTEAFF
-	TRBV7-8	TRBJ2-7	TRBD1	TGTGCCAGCAGCGCCCGACAGGGGTACCTAGACGAGCAGTACTTC	CASSARQGYLDEQYF
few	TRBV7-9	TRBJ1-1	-	TGTGCCAGCAGCCAAGGGGCCGTGAACACTGAAGCTTTCTTT	CASSQGAVNTEAFF
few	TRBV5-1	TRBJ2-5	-	TGCGCCAGCAGCTTGTCCGGAACAGGGATGGAAGAGACCCAGTACTTC	CASSLSGTGMEETQYF
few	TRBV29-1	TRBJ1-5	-	TGCAGCGTTGGTGGGGCGGAAGGCGGGGGAAATCAGCCCCAGCATTTT	CSVGGAEGGGNQPQHF
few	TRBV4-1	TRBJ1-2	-	TGCGCCAGCAGCCAAGACACGGGGGTATTCGGTGGCTACACCTTC	CASSQDTGVFGGYTF
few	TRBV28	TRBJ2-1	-	TGTGCCAGCACCCGGGTGGGGTCCTACAATGAGCAGTTCTTC	CASTRVGSYNEQFF
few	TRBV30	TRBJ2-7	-	TGTGCCTGGAGTGGGTCAACGAGAGGGTCCTACGAGCAGTACTTC	CAWSGSTRGSYEQYF
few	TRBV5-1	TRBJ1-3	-	TGCGCCAGCAGCGCGAGGGGCTCTGGAAACACCATATATTTT	CASSARGSGNTIYF
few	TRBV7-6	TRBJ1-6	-	TGTGCCAGCAAGGCAGAACAGCTAGTAAATTCACCCCTCCACTTT	CASKAEQLVNSPLHF
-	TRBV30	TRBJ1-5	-	TGTGCCTGGGCCACACCCGGCAATCAGCCCCAGCATTTT	CAWATPGNQPQHF
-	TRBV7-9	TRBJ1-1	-	TGTGCCAGCAGCCCCCCGAGGGACCTAACAACTGAAGCTTTCTTT	CASSPPRDLTTEAFF
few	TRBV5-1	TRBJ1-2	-	TGCGCCAGCAGCTTGGCCGGTCAGGAGGGCTACACCTTC	CASSLAGQEGYTF
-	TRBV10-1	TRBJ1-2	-	TGCGCCAGCAGTGAATCGGGGGACTATGGCTACACCTTC	CASSESGDYGYTF
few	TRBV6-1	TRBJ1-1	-	TGTGCCAGCAGTGCCAGGGAGAACACTGAAGCTTTCTTT	CASSARENTEAFF
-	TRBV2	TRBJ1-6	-	TGTGCCAGCAGTGATGGCAGGACCAATTCACCCCTCCACTTT	CASSDGRTNSPLHF
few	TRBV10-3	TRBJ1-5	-	TGTGCCACGAACCTTGGAGGTGGCAATCAGCCCCAGCATTTT	CATNLGGGNQPQHF
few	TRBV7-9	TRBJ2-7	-	TGTGCCAGCAGCGTAATATCCGACGAGCAGTACTTC	CASSVISDEQYF
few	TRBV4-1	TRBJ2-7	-	TGCGCCAGCAGCCAAGGGGTCATCTCCTACGAGCAGTACTTC	CASSQGVISYEQYF
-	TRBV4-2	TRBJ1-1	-	TGTGCCAGCAGCCAAGTTAGGGTGGGCACTGAAGCTTTCTTT	CASSQVRVGTEAFF
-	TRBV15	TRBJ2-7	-	TGTGCCACCAGCAGAAAGCGGGGGACAGTGGTTTACGAGCAGTACTTC	CATSRKRGTVVYEQYF
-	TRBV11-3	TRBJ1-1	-	TGTGCCAGCAGCAGAGCCGAGAACACTGAAGCTTTCTTT	CASSRAENTEAFF
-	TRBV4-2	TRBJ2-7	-	TGTGCCAGCAGCCCCCCTGCAGGGCCGGGGGAGCAGTACTTC	CASSPPAGPGEQYF
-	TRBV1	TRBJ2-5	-	TGCACCAGCAGCCAAGAGCGGGTAGCGGGGCAAGAGACCCAGTACTTC	CTSSQERVAGQETQYF
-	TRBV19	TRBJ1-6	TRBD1	TGTGCCAGTAATGACAGGGAAAGATCACCCCTCCACTTT	CASNDRERSPLHF
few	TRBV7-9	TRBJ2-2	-	TGTGCCAGCAGCTTAAAGCGGCCTCAAACCGGGGAGCTGTTTTTT	CASSLKRPQTGELFF
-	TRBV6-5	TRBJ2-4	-	TGTGCCAGCACTCCACTTCCCCGGAGCCAAAACATTCAGTACTTC	CASTPLPRSQNIQYF
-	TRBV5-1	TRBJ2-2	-	TGCGCCAGCAGCTCCGGCAGCAGCTCTATTACCGGGGAGCTGTTTTTT	CASSSGSSSITGELFF
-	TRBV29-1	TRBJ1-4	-	TGCAGCGTTGTAGGAGTTAATGAAAAACTGTTTTTT	CSVVGVNEKLFF
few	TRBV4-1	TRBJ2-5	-	TGCGCCAGCAGCCAAGGCCCTCCGGGCACGAAAGAGACCCAGTACTTC	CASSQGPPGTKETQYF
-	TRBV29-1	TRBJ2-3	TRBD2	TGCAGCGCGCTAGCGGACGGGATGGATACGCAGTATTTT	CSALADGMDTQYF
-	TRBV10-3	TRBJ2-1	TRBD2	TGTGCCATCAGTGATTGGGACGGGGGGAACAATGAGCAGTTCTTC	CAISDWDGGNNEQFF
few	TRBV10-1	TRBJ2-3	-	TGCGCCAGCAGTGAGTCGCCCCTGAGAGATACGCAGTATTTT	CASSESPLRDTQYF
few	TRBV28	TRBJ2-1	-	TGTGCCAGCAGGCAGGGGTGGAATGAGCAGTTCTTC	CASRQGWNEQFF
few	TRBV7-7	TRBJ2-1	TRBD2	TGTGCTAGCAGCTTAAGCAGGGAGGGGTACAATGAGCAGTTCTTC	CASSLSREGYNEQFF
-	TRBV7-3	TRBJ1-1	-	TGTGCCAGCAGCGACCGCGGCGTCAGGGACTCCACTGAAGCTTTCTTT	CASSDRGVRDSTEAFF
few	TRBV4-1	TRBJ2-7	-	TGCGCCAGCAGCCAAGTGGGGAGGTACGAGCAGTACTTC	CASSQVGRYEQYF
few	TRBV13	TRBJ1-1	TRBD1	TGTGCCAGCAGCCCCCGACAGGGACGCCCACTAACTGAAGCTTTCTTT	CASSPRQGRPLTEAFF
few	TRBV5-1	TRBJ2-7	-	TGCGCCAGCAGCCCCTCCAGGGGCCCCTCCTACGAGCAGTACTTC	CASSPSRGPSYEQYF
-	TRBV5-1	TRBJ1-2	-	TGCGCCAGCAGCTTGAACGACGAGGGTGGCTACACCTTC	CASSLNDEGGYTF
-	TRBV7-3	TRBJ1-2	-	TGTGCCAGCAGCTCGGGACACACGGGTGGCTACACCTTC	CASSSGHTGGYTF
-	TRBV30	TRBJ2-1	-	TGTGCCTGGAGCCTAAATTACAATGAGCAGTTCTTC	CAWSLNYNEQFF
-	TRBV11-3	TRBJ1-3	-	TGTGCCAGCAGCCCAGGACCTGGTCATGGAAACACCATATATTTT	CASSPGPGHGNTIYF
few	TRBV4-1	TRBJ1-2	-	TGCGCCAGCAGCCAAGAGACAGACCGATACTATGGCTACACCTTC	CASSQETDRYYGYTF
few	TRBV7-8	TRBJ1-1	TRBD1	TGTGCCAGCAGCCCCGGACAGGGAATGAACACTGAAGCTTTCTTT	CASSPGQGMNTEAFF
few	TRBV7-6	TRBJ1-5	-	TGTGCCAGCAGCGCGCAGGGGAGCAATCAGCCCCAGCATTTT	CASSAQGSNQPQHF